These 21 T cell receptor beta chains were all obtained from the same sample, sequenced in a study of identical twins (TCRdb year 2016). The receptor library was made with 5' RACE. Sequencing was carried out with an Illumina HiSeq 2000. The raw public data were reprocessed by TCRdb itself: fastp quality trimming at Q25, MiXCR clonotype calling, in-frame beta chains only. CDR3 protein duplicates are merged, each entry listing the most common genes and DNA. The sample contains 1.5 million to 2 million distinct CDR3 sequences, around 33% of them found a single time. The ten largest make up approximately 0.25% of the sample. Source material: cord blood. All receptors derive from a newborn girl in good health.

This clonotype came up a few times. The chain employs TRBV3-1 and TRBJ2-7; no definite D call. V was pared by 1 base and J by 2 bases, with 9 bases between. The CDR3 length is 14 residues. Germline CDR1 reads LGHDT; CDR2 reads YNNKEL (reference sequence). The CDR3 is CASSQALWTYEQYF. CDR3 nucleotide sequence: TGTGCCAGCAGCCAAGCACTCTGGACCTACGAGCAGTACTTC.

CDR3 residues: CASSHGFEQYF. Written as DNA, the CDR3 is TGCGCCAGCAGCCATGGTTTTGAGCAGTACTTC. This rearrangement joins TRBV5-1 to TRBJ2-5; D is unclear. V was cut by 4 bases and J by 11 bases, with 12 bases left in between. The CDR3 extends over 11 amino acids. Germline lookup yields CDR1 SGHRS and CDR2 YFSETQ.

The chain joins TRBV12-3 or TRBV12-4 to TRBJ1-1; D is ambiguous. The V gene lost 5 bases and the J gene lost 9 bases, with 7 bases spanning the gap. This CDR3 is built from 10 residues. CDR3 region: CASSISKAFF. The CDR3 nucleotides read TGTGCCAGCAGTATATCAAAAGCTTTCTTT.

The chain uses TRBV6-2 or TRBV6-3 and TRBJ2-4; D may correspond to TRBD1 or TRBD2 (5 bases each). Germline V gene sequence: CDR1 MNHEY, CDR2 SVGEGT. V dropped 6 bases and J dropped 13 bases, with 22 bases sitting between them. The CDR3 is 14 residues long. The DNA of the CDR3 is TGTGCCAGCAGCCGACGGGACCGGCTATGGAAGCAGTACTTC. This translates into CASSRRDRLWKQYF.

This clonotype was counted a few times. This chain connects TRBV12-3 or TRBV12-4 to TRBJ1-4; TRBD1 aligns across 8 bases. Losses at the gene ends were 5 bases for V and 8 bases for J; bases not matched to a gene: 7. The CDR3 extends over 14 amino acids. The CDR3 DNA reads as TGTGCCAGCAGTAATACAGGGGGGGGGGAAAAACTGTTTTTT. Residues: CASSNTGGGEKLFF.

The chain couples TRBV15 to TRBJ2-3, with D perhaps TRBD1 or TRBD2 (6 bases each). CDR3 length: 19 residues. Trimming shortened V by 0 bases and J by 0 bases, and 19 bases separated the two germline ends. In germline, CDR1 is LNHNV, CDR2 YYDKDF (reference sequence). The CDR3 nucleotides are TGTGCCACCAGCAGAGACGGGGGCCCTTTCGCTACTAGCACAGATACGCAGTATTTT. This encodes CATSRDGGPFATSTDTQYF.

This sequence joins TRBV2 and TRBJ2-3; 7 bases match TRBD1. Trimming at V came to 5 bases and at J to 4 bases, leaving 3 bases not matched to a gene. Per the germline V gene, CDR1 is SNHLY and CDR2 is FYNNEI. The CDR3 runs 13 residues. This CDR3 reads CASSTGVSDTQYF. The CDR3 coding sequence is TGTGCCAGCAGTACAGGGGTCTCAGATACGCAGTATTTT.

The sample holds a few counts of this clonotype. The chain joins TRBV24-1 to TRBJ2-1; 9 bases map to TRBD1. The CDR3 has 14 residues. CDR1 and CDR2 from the germline V gene are KGHDR and SFDVKD. The junction had 13 bases not matched to a gene; V was cut back by 12 bases and J by 8 bases. The CDR3 DNA is TGTGCCCTCCCATGGGGACAGGGACAGGATGAGCAGTTCTTC. Translated: CALPWGQGQDEQFF.

This clonotype was recorded a few times. V is TRBV4-2 and J is TRBJ1-2; 9 bases match TRBD1. The germline V gene encodes CDR1 LGHNA and CDR2 YNFKEQ. Trimming at V came to 2 bases and at J to 4 bases, leaving 5 bases not matched to a gene. The CDR3 loop spans 15 amino acids. The CDR3 here is CASSQSGTGTYGYTF. The CDR3, as DNA: TGTGCCAGCAGCCAATCCGGGACAGGGACCTATGGCTACACCTTC.

J is TRBJ2-1 and V is TRBV11-3; 12 bases are shared with TRBD2. J lost 8 bases, V lost 1 base, and 3 bases had no gene match. Germline values: CDR1 SGHNT, CDR2 YENEEA. This CDR3 is 15 amino acids long. CDR3 sequence (DNA): TGTGCCAGCAGCTTAGGATCTAGCGGGAGGGATGAGCAGTTCTTC. Translated: CASSLGSSGRDEQFF.

This clonotype was observed a handful of times. The chain couples TRBV4-2 to TRBJ2-7; tentatively, D is TRBD1 or TRBD2 (5 bases each). This CDR3 region has 15 residues. Trimming removed 1 base from V and 6 bases from J, with 16 bases in between. CDR1 is LGHNA, CDR2 YNFKEQ, per germline. The CDR3 DNA follows: TGTGCCAGCAGCCAAGGGGGGTCTAAGGGAGTCGAGCAGTACTTC. Protein product: CASSQGGSKGVEQYF.

This clonotype was detected a few times. This rearrangement joins TRBV14 to TRBJ2-1, with D possibly matching TRBD2 (6 bases). The CDR3 has 17 residues. Per germline, CDR1 SGHDN and CDR2 FVKESK. Trimming shortened V by 4 bases and J by 0 bases, and 16 bases separated the two germline ends. The CDR3 region has the DNA TGTGCCAGCAGCCGCCCCGGGGGATTTAGCTCCTACAATGAGCAGTTCTTC. It encodes CASSRPGGFSSYNEQFF.

This chain links TRBV7-9 with TRBJ2-5, with D possibly matching TRBD1 (6 bases). The V gene's germline CDR1 is SEHNR and CDR2 FQNEAQ (reference sequence). The CDR3 is 15 amino acids. Trimming shortened V by 5 bases and J by 5 bases, and 18 bases separated the two germline ends. CDR3 coding DNA: TGTGCCAGCAGCCCTCCAGGGGCCATCCGGGAGACCCAGTACTTC. Translation gives CASSPPGAIRETQYF. The entire variable domain, with the rest obtained from reference TRBV7-9 and TRBJ2-5, is as follows: DTGVSQNPRHKITKRGQNVTFRCDPISEHNRLYWYRQTLGQGPEFLTYFQNEAQLEKSRLLSDRFSAERPKGSFSTLEIQRTEQGDSAMYLCASSPPGAIRETQYFGPGTRLLVL.

Ten or more counts support this clonotype. J is TRBJ2-1 and V is TRBV29-1; 9 nucleotides match TRBD2. The germline gives CDR1 SQVTM, CDR2 ANQGSEA. V dropped 4 bases and J dropped 5; count of bases not matched to a gene: 9. This CDR3 contains 15 residues. The CDR3 loop reads CSVVGGTSYHNEQFF. Written as DNA, the CDR3 is TGCAGCGTTGTAGGTGGGACTAGCTACCACAATGAGCAGTTCTTC.

The genes are TRBV5-1 and TRBJ1-5; 7 bases are shared with TRBD1. CDR1 and CDR2 from the germline V gene are SGHRS and YFSETQ. V dropped 2 bases and J dropped 0; count of bases not matched to a gene: 23. The CDR3 is 22 residues long. CDR3 nucleotide sequence: TGCGCCAGCAGCTTACTTCCCGCGTCCCGACAGGGCGAAACGAATAGCAATCAGCCCCAGCATTTT. This gives the protein CASSLLPASRQGETNSNQPQHF.

The gene calls are TRBV27 and TRBJ1-4; D is ambiguous. The germline V gene has CDR1 MNHEY and CDR2 SMNVEV (reference sequence). V lost 3 bases to trimming and J lost 7 bases, with 9 bases between them. The CDR3 is 13 amino acids. CDR3 DNA: TGTGCCAGCAGTTTCGGACGGGGTGAAAAACTGTTTTTT. It translates to CASSFGRGEKLFF.

This chain joins TRBV5-1 and TRBJ2-5; D is perhaps TRBD1 (5 bases). From germline, CDR1 is SGHRS and CDR2 YFSETQ. This CDR3 comprises 14 residues. V was clipped by 6 bases and J by 5 bases, with 17 bases between them. Here the CDR3 reads CASTIGHPRETQYF. The CDR3 region has the DNA TGCGCCAGCACGATAGGACACCCCCGGGAGACCCAGTACTTC.

This clonotype was detected only a few times. The V gene is TRBV5-1, the J gene TRBJ1-1; D is ambiguous. V was pared by 3 bases and J by 0 bases, with 12 bases between. CDR3 length equals 15 residues. CDR1 is SGHRS and CDR2 is YFSETQ in the germline V gene. This chain's CDR3 is CASSYAAEMNTEAFF. CDR3 sequence (DNA): TGCGCCAGCAGCTACGCCGCAGAGATGAACACTGAAGCTTTCTTT.

The chain carries TRBV14 and TRBJ1-2, with 9 bases that match TRBD1. This CDR3 has 13 amino acids. Germline CDR1 reads SGHDN; CDR2 reads FVKESK. V gave up 3 bases and J gave up 8 bases; unmatched junction bases: 4. CDR3: CASSQTGQGGYTF. The DNA for the CDR3 is TGTGCCAGCAGCCAGACCGGACAGGGGGGCTACACCTTC.

This clonotype was counted only a few times. The chain links TRBV20-1 to TRBJ2-3; D possibly corresponds to TRBD2 (5 bases). The CDR3 length is 15 residues. With 7 bases removed from V and 5 bases from J, the gap between germline ends came to 22 bases. CDR1 DFQATT and CDR2 SNEGSKA come from the germline V gene (reference sequence). The CDR3 reads CSGNSGTSDGDTQYF. The CDR3 region has the DNA TGCAGTGGTAATTCGGGAACTAGTGATGGAGATACGCAGTATTTT.

This clonotype was picked up a small number of times. Here the CDR3 reads CASSLPTNQPQHF. The CDR3 DNA sequence: TGTGCCAGCAGCTTACCGACAAATCAGCCCCAGCATTTT. The gene calls are TRBV7-2 and TRBJ1-5; D gene ambiguous. Looked up from germline, CDR1 is SGHTA and CDR2 is FQGNSA. The CDR3 has 13 residues. Trimming shortened V by 2 bases and J by 4 bases, and 6 bases separated the two germline ends.